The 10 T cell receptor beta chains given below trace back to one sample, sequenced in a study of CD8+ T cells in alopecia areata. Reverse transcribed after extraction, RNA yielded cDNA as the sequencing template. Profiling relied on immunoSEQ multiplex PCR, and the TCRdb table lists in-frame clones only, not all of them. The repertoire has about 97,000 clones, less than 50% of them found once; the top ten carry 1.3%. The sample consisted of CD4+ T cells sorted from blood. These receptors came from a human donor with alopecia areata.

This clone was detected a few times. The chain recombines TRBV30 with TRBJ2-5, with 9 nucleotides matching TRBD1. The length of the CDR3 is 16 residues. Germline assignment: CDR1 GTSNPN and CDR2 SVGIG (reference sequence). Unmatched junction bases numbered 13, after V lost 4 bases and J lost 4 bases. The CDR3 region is CAWNSLGQGMPETQYF. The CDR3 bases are TGTGCCTGGAACTCTCTGGGACAGGGAATGCCAGAGACCCAGTACTTC.

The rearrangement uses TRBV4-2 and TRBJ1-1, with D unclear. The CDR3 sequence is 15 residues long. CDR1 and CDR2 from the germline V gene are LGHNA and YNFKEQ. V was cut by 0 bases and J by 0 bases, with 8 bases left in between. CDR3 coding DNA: TGTGCCAGCAGCCAAGATCCCCGAGTGAACACTGAAGCTTTCTTT. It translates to CASSQDPRVNTEAFF.

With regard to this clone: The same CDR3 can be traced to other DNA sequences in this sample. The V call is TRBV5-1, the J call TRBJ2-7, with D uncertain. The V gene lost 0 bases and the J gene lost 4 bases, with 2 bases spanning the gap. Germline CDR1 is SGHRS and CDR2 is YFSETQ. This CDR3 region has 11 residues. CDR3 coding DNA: TGCGCCAGCAGCTTGGGGTACGAGCAGTACTTC. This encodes CASSLGYEQYF.

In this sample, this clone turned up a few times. CDR3 residues: CATSPTGVQVYEQYF. CDR3 in DNA: TGTGCCACCAGCCCGACAGGGGTACAGGTCTACGAGCAGTACTTC. The chain links TRBV15 to TRBJ2-7, with 8 bases aligning to TRBD1. The CDR3 covers 15 residues. Germline trimming cut 5 bases from V and 3 bases from J; bases unmatched to any gene: 9. Looked up from germline, CDR1 is LNHNV and CDR2 is YYDKDF (reference sequence).

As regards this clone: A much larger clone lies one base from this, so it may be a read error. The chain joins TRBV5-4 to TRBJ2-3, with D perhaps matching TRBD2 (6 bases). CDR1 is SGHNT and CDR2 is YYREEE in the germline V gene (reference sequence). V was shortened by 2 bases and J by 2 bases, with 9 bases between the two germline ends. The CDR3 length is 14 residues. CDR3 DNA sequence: TGTGCCAGCAGCTTTAGCGGCCACACAGATACGCAGTATTTT. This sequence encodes CASSFSGHTDTQYF.

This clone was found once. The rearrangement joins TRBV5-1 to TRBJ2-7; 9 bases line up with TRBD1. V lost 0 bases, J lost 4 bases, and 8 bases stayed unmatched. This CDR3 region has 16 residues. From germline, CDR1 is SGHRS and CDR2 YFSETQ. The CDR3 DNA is TGCGCCAGCAGCTTGGGTATCGGGACAGGGAGTTACGAGCAGTACTTC. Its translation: CASSLGIGTGSYEQYF. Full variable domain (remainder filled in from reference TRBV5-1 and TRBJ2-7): KAGVTQTPRYLIKTRGQQVTLSCSPISGHRSVSWYQQTPGQGLQFLFEYFSETQRNKGNFPGRFSGRQFSNSRSEMNVSTLELGDSALYLCASSLGIGTGSYEQYFGPGTRLTVT.

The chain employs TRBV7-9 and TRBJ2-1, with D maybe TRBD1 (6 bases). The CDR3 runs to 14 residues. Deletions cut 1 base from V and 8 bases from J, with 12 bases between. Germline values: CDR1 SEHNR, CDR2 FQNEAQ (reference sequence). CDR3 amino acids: CASSLGAGVDEQFF. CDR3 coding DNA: TGTGCCAGCAGCTTAGGAGCAGGGGTGGATGAGCAGTTCTTC.

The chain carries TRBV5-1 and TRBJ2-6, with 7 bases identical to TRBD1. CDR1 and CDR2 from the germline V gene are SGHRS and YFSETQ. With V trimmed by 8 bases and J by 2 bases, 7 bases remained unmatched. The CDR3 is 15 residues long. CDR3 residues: CASQIDRAGANVLTF. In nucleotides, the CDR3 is TGCGCCAGTCAAATTGACAGGGCTGGGGCCAACGTCCTGACTTTC.

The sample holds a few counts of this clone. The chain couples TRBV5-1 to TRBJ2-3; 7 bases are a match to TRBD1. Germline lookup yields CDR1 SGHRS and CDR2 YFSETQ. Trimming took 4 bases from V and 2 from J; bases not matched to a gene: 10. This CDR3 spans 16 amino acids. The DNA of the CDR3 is TGCGCCAGCAGCCCCGAGGGGGACAGCTACACAGATACGCAGTATTTT. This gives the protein CASSPEGDSYTDTQYF.

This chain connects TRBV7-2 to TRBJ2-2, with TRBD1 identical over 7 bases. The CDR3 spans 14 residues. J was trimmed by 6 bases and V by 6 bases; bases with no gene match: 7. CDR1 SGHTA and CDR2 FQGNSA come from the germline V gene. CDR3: CASRNRGSAGELFF. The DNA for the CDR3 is TGTGCCAGCAGAAACAGGGGCTCGGCCGGGGAGCTGTTTTTT. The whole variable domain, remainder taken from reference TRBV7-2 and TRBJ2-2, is GAGVSQSPSNKVTEKGKDVELRCDPISGHTALYWYRQSLGQGLEFLIYFQGNSAPDKSGLPSDRFSAERTGGSVSTLTIQRTQQEDSAVYLCASRNRGSAGELFFGEGSRLTVL.